Listed below are T cell receptor beta chains from one sample, sequenced in a study of blood T cell repertoires in COVID-19. This table comes from immunoSEQ multiplex PCR, and its TCRdb copy is limited to in-frame clones, with some not included. The data show 250,000 to 350,000 clones, 86% seen once. The sample consisted of peripheral blood. Receptors were obtained from a woman aged 30 to 39 with active or convalescent COVID-19. Each CDR3 is given with its conserved first and last residue. Fields, in order: V gene, D gene, J gene, clone size, CDR3 protein, CDR3 DNA. A D gene is named only where the DNA matches it firmly. Part of the rows lack a size; the others show once, few, many or a class for expanded clones.

v_call: TRBV28; d_call: .; j_call: TRBJ1-6; clone_size: .; cdr3_aa: CASSGTLITEVYNSPLHF; cdr3_nt: TGTGCCAGCAGTGGAACCCTCATTACTGAGGTGTATAATTCACCCCTCCACTTT
v_call: TRBV7-9; d_call: TRBD2; j_call: TRBJ2-1; clone_size: .; cdr3_aa: CASSLVAGSYNEQFF; cdr3_nt: TGTGCCAGCAGCTTAGTAGCGGGGAGCTACAATGAGCAGTTCTTC
v_call: TRBV5-1; d_call: .; j_call: TRBJ2-5; clone_size: once; cdr3_aa: CASSLVTSGETQYF; cdr3_nt: TGCGCCAGCAGCTTGGTGACCTCGGGGGAGACCCAGTACTTC
v_call: TRBV18; d_call: TRBD1; j_call: TRBJ2-3; clone_size: .; cdr3_aa: CASSPAVPGQGRPDTQYF; cdr3_nt: TGTGCCAGCTCACCCGCTGTTCCGGGACAGGGAAGACCAGATACGCAGTATTTT
v_call: TRBV7-3; d_call: .; j_call: TRBJ2-4; clone_size: .; cdr3_aa: CASSLRDNSLAKNIQYF; cdr3_nt: TGTGCCAGCAGCTTACGGGACAACTCCTTAGCCAAAAACATTCAGTACTTC
v_call: TRBV7-9; d_call: .; j_call: TRBJ2-2; clone_size: .; cdr3_aa: CASSAPRGYTGELFF; cdr3_nt: TGTGCCAGCAGCGCCCCTCGCGGGTACACCGGGGAGCTGTTTTTT
v_call: TRBV4-2; d_call: .; j_call: TRBJ2-7; clone_size: .; cdr3_aa: CASSQLSVQAYEQYF; cdr3_nt: TGTGCCAGCAGCCAACTTAGCGTCCAAGCCTACGAGCAGTACTTC
v_call: TRBV30; d_call: .; j_call: TRBJ2-5; clone_size: .; cdr3_aa: CAWSVGGLETQYF; cdr3_nt: TGTGCCTGGAGTGTAGGGGGTTTAGAGACCCAGTACTTC
v_call: TRBV19; d_call: TRBD1; j_call: TRBJ1-2; clone_size: few; cdr3_aa: CASRTTGFGGYTF; cdr3_nt: TGTGCCAGTAGAACGACAGGGTTTGGTGGCTACACCTTC
v_call: TRBV7-9; d_call: TRBD1; j_call: TRBJ1-1; clone_size: .; cdr3_aa: CASTATGGPRMNTEAFF; cdr3_nt: TGTGCCAGCACCGCGACAGGGGGCCCTAGAATGAACACTGAAGCTTTCTTT
v_call: TRBV27; d_call: TRBD2; j_call: TRBJ2-2; clone_size: .; cdr3_aa: CASSLQRVAGSGELFF; cdr3_nt: TGTGCCAGCAGTTTACAGAGGGTAGCGGGGTCCGGGGAGCTGTTTTTT
v_call: TRBV19; d_call: TRBD2; j_call: TRBJ2-7; clone_size: .; cdr3_aa: CASSIERGDYEQYF; cdr3_nt: TGTGCCAGTAGTATCGAGCGGGGAGACTACGAGCAGTACTTC
v_call: TRBV6-5; d_call: TRBD1; j_call: TRBJ2-7; clone_size: .; cdr3_aa: CASSNRDRGYEQYF; cdr3_nt: TGTGCCAGCAGTAACCGGGACAGGGGCTACGAGCAGTACTTC
v_call: TRBV3-1/TRBV3-2; d_call: TRBD1; j_call: TRBJ1-6; clone_size: .; cdr3_aa: CASSQAGGQGNDSPLHF; cdr3_nt: TGTGCCAGCAGCCAAGCTGGGGGACAGGGAAACGATTCACCCCTCCACTTT
v_call: TRBV4-1; d_call: .; j_call: TRBJ1-1; clone_size: .; cdr3_aa: CASSQGTEGNTEAFF; cdr3_nt: TGCGCCAGCAGCCAAGGGACCGAGGGGAACACTGAAGCTTTCTTT
v_call: TRBV10-3; d_call: .; j_call: TRBJ2-7; clone_size: once; cdr3_aa: CAISAETYEQYF; cdr3_nt: TGTGCCATCAGTGCTGAGACCTACGAGCAGTACTTC
v_call: TRBV7-2; d_call: TRBD1; j_call: TRBJ2-3; clone_size: .; cdr3_aa: CASSARTGGWLDTQYF; cdr3_nt: TGTGCCAGCAGCGCCCGGACAGGGGGCTGGTTAGATACGCAGTATTTT
v_call: TRBV20-1; d_call: .; j_call: TRBJ1-2; clone_size: once; cdr3_aa: CSASWAGWKGYTF; cdr3_nt: TGCAGTGCTAGTTGGGCAGGGTGGAAAGGCTACACCTTC
v_call: TRBV3-1/TRBV3-2; d_call: .; j_call: TRBJ1-1; clone_size: .; cdr3_aa: CASSPSWVRGTEAFF; cdr3_nt: TGTGCCAGCAGCCCCTCCTGGGTGAGGGGGACTGAAGCTTTCTTT
v_call: TRBV7-2; d_call: .; j_call: TRBJ2-2; clone_size: .; cdr3_aa: CASSLTWAGRTGELFF; cdr3_nt: TGTGCCAGCAGCTTAACGTGGGCAGGGCGGACCGGGGAGCTGTTTTTT
v_call: TRBV27; d_call: .; j_call: TRBJ1-2; clone_size: .; cdr3_aa: CASMGQRDYGYTF; cdr3_nt: TGTGCCAGCATGGGACAAAGAGACTATGGCTACACCTTC
v_call: TRBV7-3; d_call: .; j_call: TRBJ2-5; clone_size: .; cdr3_aa: CASSPTAATRETQYF; cdr3_nt: TGTGCCAGCAGCCCAACAGCAGCAACTAGGGAGACCCAGTACTTC
v_call: TRBV28; d_call: TRBD2; j_call: TRBJ2-4; clone_size: few; cdr3_aa: CASSKGTSGVAKNIQYF; cdr3_nt: TGTGCCAGCAGTAAAGGGACTAGCGGGGTAGCCAAAAACATTCAGTACTTC
v_call: TRBV10-3; d_call: .; j_call: TRBJ1-2; clone_size: .; cdr3_aa: CAISEQTVFGYTF; cdr3_nt: TGTGCCATCAGTGAGCAGACAGTCTTCGGCTACACCTTC
v_call: TRBV5-1; d_call: TRBD1; j_call: TRBJ2-7; clone_size: .; cdr3_aa: CASSPGTGGPYEQYF; cdr3_nt: TGCGCCAGCAGCCCTGGGACAGGGGGCCCCTACGAGCAGTACTTC
v_call: TRBV3-1/TRBV3-2; d_call: .; j_call: TRBJ2-1; clone_size: .; cdr3_aa: CASSLTSHPRNEQFF; cdr3_nt: TGTGCCAGCAGCCTTACTAGCCACCCTCGAAATGAGCAGTTCTTC
v_call: TRBV12-3/TRBV12-4; d_call: .; j_call: TRBJ1-2; clone_size: .; cdr3_aa: CASSLVSGGGYTF; cdr3_nt: TGTGCCAGCAGTTTAGTTTCCGGGGGGGGCTACACCTTC
v_call: TRBV6-4; d_call: TRBD2; j_call: TRBJ2-1; clone_size: .; cdr3_aa: CASSDGLADEQFF; cdr3_nt: TGTGCCAGCAGTGATGGGCTAGCGGATGAGCAGTTCTTC
v_call: TRBV19; d_call: TRBD2; j_call: TRBJ2-1; clone_size: .; cdr3_aa: CASSSGTSGAHNEQFF; cdr3_nt: TGTGCCAGTAGTTCAGGGACTAGCGGGGCCCACAATGAGCAGTTCTTC
v_call: TRBV7-6; d_call: .; j_call: TRBJ1-4; clone_size: once; cdr3_aa: CASSFSRQLNEKLFF; cdr3_nt: TGTGCCAGCAGCTTTTCCCGACAGCTTAATGAAAAACTGTTTTTT
v_call: TRBV5-1; d_call: .; j_call: TRBJ1-2; clone_size: .; cdr3_aa: CASRVVQGPDGYTF; cdr3_nt: TGCGCCAGCAGAGTGGTCCAGGGGCCTGATGGCTACACCTTC
v_call: TRBV7-2; d_call: .; j_call: TRBJ1-2; clone_size: .; cdr3_aa: CASTQGGVDLYGYTF; cdr3_nt: TGTGCCAGCACGCAAGGGGGGGTGGATCTCTATGGCTACACCTTC
v_call: TRBV6-2/TRBV6-3; d_call: TRBD2; j_call: TRBJ2-7; clone_size: .; cdr3_aa: CASSNSGGIYEQYF; cdr3_nt: TGTGCCAGCAGTAATAGCGGGGGGATTTACGAGCAGTACTTC
v_call: TRBV30; d_call: .; j_call: TRBJ1-5; clone_size: .; cdr3_aa: CAWREDSNQPQHF; cdr3_nt: TGTGCCTGGAGGGAGGATAGCAATCAGCCCCAGCATTTT
v_call: TRBV19; d_call: TRBD1; j_call: TRBJ1-5; clone_size: .; cdr3_aa: CASRDRPDRAGQPQHF; cdr3_nt: TGTGCCAGTAGGGACCGCCCGGACAGGGCTGGTCAGCCCCAGCATTTT
v_call: TRBV27; d_call: .; j_call: TRBJ1-2; clone_size: .; cdr3_aa: CASSLTGRTDGYTF; cdr3_nt: TGTGCCAGCAGTTTAACGGGGCGGACAGATGGCTACACCTTC
v_call: TRBV10-1; d_call: TRBD2; j_call: TRBJ2-1; clone_size: .; cdr3_aa: CASGGRDRRRTSGYYNEQFF; cdr3_nt: TGCGCCAGCGGAGGGCGGGACAGACGGCGGACTAGCGGGTACTACAATGAGCAGTTCTTC
v_call: TRBV6-6; d_call: .; j_call: TRBJ1-2; clone_size: .; cdr3_aa: CASSYSPFSREGTF; cdr3_nt: TGTGCCAGCAGTTACTCCCCATTTTCTAGGGAGGGCACCTTC
v_call: TRBV4-3; d_call: .; j_call: TRBJ1-2; clone_size: .; cdr3_aa: CASSQDPRNYGYTF; cdr3_nt: TGCGCCAGCAGCCAAGACCCCCGTAACTATGGCTACACCTTC
v_call: TRBV4-2; d_call: .; j_call: TRBJ1-3; clone_size: .; cdr3_aa: CASSQDPGAGNTIYF; cdr3_nt: TGTGCCAGCAGCCAAGATCCCGGAGCTGGAAACACCATATATTTT
v_call: TRBV11-1; d_call: TRBD2; j_call: TRBJ2-1; clone_size: .; cdr3_aa: CASSLGGGFNEQFF; cdr3_nt: TGTGCCAGCAGCTTAGGCGGGGGGTTCAATGAGCAGTTCTTC
v_call: TRBV12-3/TRBV12-4; d_call: TRBD2; j_call: TRBJ2-3; clone_size: .; cdr3_aa: CASRRGGTDTQYF; cdr3_nt: TGTGCCAGCAGGCGGGGGGGCACAGATACGCAGTATTTT
v_call: TRBV25-1; d_call: .; j_call: TRBJ2-7; clone_size: .; cdr3_aa: CASSECLCEQYF; cdr3_nt: TGTGCCAGCAGTGAATGTCTGTGCGAGCAGTACTTC
v_call: TRBV20-1; d_call: TRBD1; j_call: TRBJ2-7; clone_size: .; cdr3_aa: CSASQRQGKYEQYF; cdr3_nt: TGCAGTGCTAGTCAGCGACAGGGGAAATACGAGCAGTACTTC
v_call: TRBV30; d_call: .; j_call: TRBJ1-1; clone_size: .; cdr3_aa: CAWRPLGHTEAFF; cdr3_nt: TGTGCCTGGAGACCCTTGGGGCACACTGAAGCTTTCTTT
v_call: TRBV12-3/TRBV12-4; d_call: TRBD1; j_call: TRBJ1-2; clone_size: .; cdr3_aa: CASTHRGYGYTF; cdr3_nt: TGTGCCAGCACCCACAGGGGATATGGCTACACCTTC
v_call: TRBV3-1/TRBV3-2; d_call: TRBD1; j_call: TRBJ1-2; clone_size: .; cdr3_aa: CASSQVHQGADGYTF; cdr3_nt: TGTGCCAGCAGCCAAGTTCATCAGGGGGCAGATGGCTACACCTTC
v_call: TRBV18; d_call: TRBD1; j_call: TRBJ2-5; clone_size: .; cdr3_aa: CASSPGQQETQYF; cdr3_nt: TGTGCCAGCTCCCCGGGACAGCAAGAGACCCAGTACTTC
v_call: TRBV11-2; d_call: .; j_call: TRBJ1-1; clone_size: .; cdr3_aa: CASSLQRHREAFF; cdr3_nt: TGTGCCAGCAGCTTACAGAGACATCGTGAAGCTTTCTTT
v_call: TRBV19; d_call: .; j_call: TRBJ1-1; clone_size: .; cdr3_aa: CASSPQATEAFF; cdr3_nt: TGTGCCAGTAGTCCACAGGCGACTGAAGCTTTCTTT
v_call: TRBV30; d_call: .; j_call: TRBJ1-6; clone_size: once; cdr3_aa: CAWSPPRRIFNSPLHF; cdr3_nt: TGTGCCTGGAGCCCACCCCGGCGGATCTTTAATTCACCCCTCCACTTT
v_call: TRBV4-1; d_call: .; j_call: TRBJ1-1; clone_size: .; cdr3_aa: CASSPRVNTEAFF; cdr3_nt: TGCGCCAGCAGCCCACGGGTGAACACTGAAGCTTTCTTT
v_call: TRBV6-2/TRBV6-3; d_call: TRBD2; j_call: TRBJ2-1; clone_size: .; cdr3_aa: CASSPGSGGAYNEQFF; cdr3_nt: TGTGCCAGCAGCCCCGGGAGCGGGGGGGCCTACAATGAGCAGTTCTTC
v_call: TRBV11-2; d_call: .; j_call: TRBJ1-1; clone_size: .; cdr3_aa: CASSLDRVANTEAFF; cdr3_nt: TGTGCCAGCAGCTTAGACAGGGTGGCGAACACTGAAGCTTTCTTT
v_call: TRBV24-1; d_call: TRBD1; j_call: TRBJ1-1; clone_size: .; cdr3_aa: CATLRSGTDTFNTEAFF; cdr3_nt: TGTGCCACCCTACGAAGTGGGACAGATACTTTTAACACTGAAGCTTTCTTT